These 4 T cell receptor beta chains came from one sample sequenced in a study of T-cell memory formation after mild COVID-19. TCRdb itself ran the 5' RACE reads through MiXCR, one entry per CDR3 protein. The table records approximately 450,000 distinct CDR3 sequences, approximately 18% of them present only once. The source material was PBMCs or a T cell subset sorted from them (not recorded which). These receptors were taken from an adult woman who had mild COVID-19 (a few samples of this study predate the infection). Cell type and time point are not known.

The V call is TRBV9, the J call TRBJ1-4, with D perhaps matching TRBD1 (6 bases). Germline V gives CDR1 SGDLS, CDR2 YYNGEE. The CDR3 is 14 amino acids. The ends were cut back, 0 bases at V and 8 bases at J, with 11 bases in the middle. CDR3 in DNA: TGTGCCAGCAGCGTAGGGACAGTGGGCGAAAAACTGTTTTTT. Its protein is CASSVGTVGEKLFF.

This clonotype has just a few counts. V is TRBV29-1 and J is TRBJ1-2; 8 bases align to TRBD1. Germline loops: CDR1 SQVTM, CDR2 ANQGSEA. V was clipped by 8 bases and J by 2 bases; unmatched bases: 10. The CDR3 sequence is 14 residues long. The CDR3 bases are TGCAGCTCCTCACCCCGGACAGGGAACTATGGCTACACCTTC. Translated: CSSSPRTGNYGYTF.

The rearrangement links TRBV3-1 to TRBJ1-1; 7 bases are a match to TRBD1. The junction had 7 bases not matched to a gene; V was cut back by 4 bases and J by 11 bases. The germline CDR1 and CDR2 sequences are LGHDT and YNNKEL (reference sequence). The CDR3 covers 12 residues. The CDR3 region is CASSPGGQRAFF. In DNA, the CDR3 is TGTGCCAGCAGCCCGGGGGGACAGAGGGCTTTCTTT. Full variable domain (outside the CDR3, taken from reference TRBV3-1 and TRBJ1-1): DTAVSQTPKYLVTQMGNDKSIKCEQNLGHDTMYWYKQDSKKFLKIMFSYNNKELIINETVPNRFSPKSPDKAHLNLHINSLELGDSAVYFCASSPGGQRAFFGQGTRLTVV.

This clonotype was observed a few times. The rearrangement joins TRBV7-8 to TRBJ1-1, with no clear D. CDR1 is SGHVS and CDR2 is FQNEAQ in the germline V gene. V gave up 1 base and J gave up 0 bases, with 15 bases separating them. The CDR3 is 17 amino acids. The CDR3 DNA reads TGTGCCAGCAGCTTAGGACGCGGAGCGCCCATGAACACTGAAGCTTTCTTT. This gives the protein CASSLGRGAPMNTEAFF.